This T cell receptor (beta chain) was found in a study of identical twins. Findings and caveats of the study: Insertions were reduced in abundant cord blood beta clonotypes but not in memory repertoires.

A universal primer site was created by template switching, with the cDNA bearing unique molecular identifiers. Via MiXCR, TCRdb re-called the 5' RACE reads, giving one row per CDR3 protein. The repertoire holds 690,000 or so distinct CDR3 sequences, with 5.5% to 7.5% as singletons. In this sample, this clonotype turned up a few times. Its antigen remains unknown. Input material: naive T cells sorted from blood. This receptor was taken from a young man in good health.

The CDR3 sequence is CASSLLGGGTGELFF. DNA of the CDR3: TGTGCCAGCAGCTTACTTGGGGGAGGAACCGGGGAGCTGTTTTTT. This rearrangement joins TRBV13 to TRBJ2-2, with a tentative D call TRBD2 (6 bases). This CDR3 has 15 residues. Germline CDR1 reads PRHDT; CDR2 reads FYEKMQ (reference sequence). V was pared by 2 bases and J by 5 bases, with 12 bases between.